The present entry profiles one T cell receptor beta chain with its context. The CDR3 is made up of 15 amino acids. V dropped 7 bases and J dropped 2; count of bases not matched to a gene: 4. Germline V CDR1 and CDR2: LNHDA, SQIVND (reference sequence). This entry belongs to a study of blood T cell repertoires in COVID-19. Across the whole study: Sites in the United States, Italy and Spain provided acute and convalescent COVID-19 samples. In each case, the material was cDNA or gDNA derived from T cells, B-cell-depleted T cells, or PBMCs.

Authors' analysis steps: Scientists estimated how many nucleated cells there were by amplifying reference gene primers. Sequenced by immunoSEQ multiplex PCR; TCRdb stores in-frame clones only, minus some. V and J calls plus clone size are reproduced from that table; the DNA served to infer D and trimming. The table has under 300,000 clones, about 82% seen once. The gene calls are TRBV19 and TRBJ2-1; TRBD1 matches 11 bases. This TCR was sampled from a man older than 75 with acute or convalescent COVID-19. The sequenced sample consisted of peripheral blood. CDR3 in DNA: TGTGCCAGTATTCAGGGACAGGGGGCCTACAATGAGCAGTTCTTC. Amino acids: CASIQGQGAYNEQFF. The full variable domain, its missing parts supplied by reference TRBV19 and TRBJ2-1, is DGGITQSPKYLFRKEGQNVTLSCEQNLNHDAMYWYRQDPGQGLRLIYYSQIVNDFQKGDIAEGYSVSREKKESFPLTVTSAQKNPTAFYLCASIQGQGAYNEQFFGPGTRLTVL.